This T cell receptor beta chain was identified in a study of identical twins. The germline CDR1 and CDR2 sequences are MNHEY and SVGAGI. There are 16 residues in the CDR3. Healthy Caucasians made up all donors. This clonotype was counted only a few times. What it binds is unknown. A junction boundary mismatches the germline segment, possibly from a read error. TCRdb re-called the 5' RACE reads with MiXCR, one entry per CDR3 protein. The sample holds 1.5 million to 2 million distinct CDR3 sequences, 25% to 35% seen once. Study findings and constraints: Researchers reported weaker excess twin sharing in beta out-of-frame sequences. Alpha sequences out of frame and shared by twins had excess low generation probability.

The specimen sequenced was cord blood. The sequence derives from a newborn girl in good health. The rearrangement uses TRBV6-5 and TRBJ2-1, with D possibly matching TRBD2 (6 bases). CDR3 region: CASSYSGAEPYNEQFF. CDR3 bases: TGTGCCAGCAGCTACTCGGGAGCGGAGCCCTACAATGAGCAGTTCTTC.